The clone carrying this TCR beta chain has just one count. This entry comes from a study of sequential checkpoint blockade in melanoma. Study in general: Arm A got nivolumab then ipilimumab; arm B the reverse, 1:1. Both treatment sequences were followed by maintenance nivolumab.

Data came from immunoSEQ multiplex PCR; TCRdb stores just in-frame clones and leaves some out. The data hold roughly 12,000 clones, with 75% to 80% observed a single time. The treatment denotes: randomized to nivolumab then ipilimumab (arm A) or the reverse (arm B). DNA-damaging chemotherapy had not been given to any patient beforehand. From thawed PBMCs, live CD3+CD8+ cells negative for CD19 and CD56 were sorted. V shed 7 bases and J shed 6 bases, with 12 bases lying between them. The germline V gene encodes CDR1 MNHEY and CDR2 SMNVEV (reference sequence). The CDR3 contains 13 residues. The material sequenced was CD8+ T cells sorted from blood (inferred from file names), taken from a patient given nivolumab and ipilimumab in sequence. This clonotype was sampled from a human donor with melanoma. V is TRBV27 and J is TRBJ1-4; D is unresolved. DNA of the CDR3: TGTGCCAGCATGAGTCTGCTTGATGAAAAACTGTTTTTT. Its protein is CASMSLLDEKLFF.